This TCR beta chain comes out of a study of T cell responses to AZD1222 COVID-19 vaccine. Study findings and constraints: Spike-specific TCR breadth and depth both grew after two AZD1222 doses. CD4 TCRs linked to vaccination spanned spike, dominating at 160-218 and 743-854. Only a handful of individuals given AZD1222 were seropositive at baseline.

Sequenced by immunoSEQ multiplex PCR; TCRdb stores in-frame clones only, minus some. This sample yields 150,000 or so clones, of which less than 90% are seen a single time; about 5.1% belongs to the top ten. The V gene's germline CDR1 is MNHEY and CDR2 SMNVEV (reference sequence). V lost 6 bases to trimming and J lost 2 bases, with 17 bases between them. This CDR3 is 16 amino acids long. To note about this clone: Its antigen is unknown.

The rearrangement links TRBV27 to TRBJ1-5; tentatively, D is TRBD1 (6 bases). The input for sequencing was peripheral blood, taken on day 0 of MenACWY control vaccination. This receptor was obtained from an adult in good health. The CDR3 DNA follows: TGTGCCAGCAGACGTATGAGACAGGATGGCAATCAGCCCCAGCATTTT. Translation gives CASRRMRQDGNQPQHF.